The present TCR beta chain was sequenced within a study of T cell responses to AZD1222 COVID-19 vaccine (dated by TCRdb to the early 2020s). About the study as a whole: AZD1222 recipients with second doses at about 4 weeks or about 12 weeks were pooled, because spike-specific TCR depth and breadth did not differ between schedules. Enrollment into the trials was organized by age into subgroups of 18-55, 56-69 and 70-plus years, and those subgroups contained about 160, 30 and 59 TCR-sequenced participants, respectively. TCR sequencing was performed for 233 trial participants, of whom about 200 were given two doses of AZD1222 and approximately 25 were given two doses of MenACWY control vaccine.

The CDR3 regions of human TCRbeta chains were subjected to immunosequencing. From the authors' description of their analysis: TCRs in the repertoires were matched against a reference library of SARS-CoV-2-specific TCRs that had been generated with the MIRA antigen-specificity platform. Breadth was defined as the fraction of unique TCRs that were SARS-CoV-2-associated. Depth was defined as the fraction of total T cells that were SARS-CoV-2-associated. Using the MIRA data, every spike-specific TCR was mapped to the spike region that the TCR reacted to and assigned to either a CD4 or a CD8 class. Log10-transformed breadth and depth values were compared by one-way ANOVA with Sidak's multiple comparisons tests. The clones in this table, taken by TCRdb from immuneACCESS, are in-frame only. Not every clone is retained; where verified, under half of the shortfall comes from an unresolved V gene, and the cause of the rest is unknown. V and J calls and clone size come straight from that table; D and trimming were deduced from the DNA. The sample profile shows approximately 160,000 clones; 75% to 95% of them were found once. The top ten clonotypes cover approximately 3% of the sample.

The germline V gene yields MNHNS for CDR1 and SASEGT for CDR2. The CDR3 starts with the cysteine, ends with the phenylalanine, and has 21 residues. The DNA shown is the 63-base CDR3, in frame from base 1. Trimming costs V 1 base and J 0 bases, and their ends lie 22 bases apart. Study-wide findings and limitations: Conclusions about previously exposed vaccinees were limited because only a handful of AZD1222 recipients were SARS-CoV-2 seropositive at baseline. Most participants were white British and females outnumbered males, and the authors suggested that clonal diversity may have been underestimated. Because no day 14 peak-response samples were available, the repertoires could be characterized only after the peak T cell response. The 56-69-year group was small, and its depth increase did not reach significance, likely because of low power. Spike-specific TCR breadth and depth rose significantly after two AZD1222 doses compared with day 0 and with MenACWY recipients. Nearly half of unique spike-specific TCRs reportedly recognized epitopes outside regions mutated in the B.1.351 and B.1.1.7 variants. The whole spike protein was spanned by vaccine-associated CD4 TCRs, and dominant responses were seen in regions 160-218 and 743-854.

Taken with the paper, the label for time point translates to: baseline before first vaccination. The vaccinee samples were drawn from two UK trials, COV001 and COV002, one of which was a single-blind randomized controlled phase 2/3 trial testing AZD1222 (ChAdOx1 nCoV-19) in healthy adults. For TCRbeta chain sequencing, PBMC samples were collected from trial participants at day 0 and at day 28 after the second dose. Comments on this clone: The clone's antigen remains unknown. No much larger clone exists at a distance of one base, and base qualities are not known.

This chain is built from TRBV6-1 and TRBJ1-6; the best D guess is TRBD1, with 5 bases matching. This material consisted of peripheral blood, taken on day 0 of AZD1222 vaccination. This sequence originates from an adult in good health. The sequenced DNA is TGTGCCAGCAGTGAAGATCCCCCTGGGGCTATCGGAAGCTCCTATAATTCACCCCTCCACTTT. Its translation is CASSEDPPGAIGSSYNSPLHF.